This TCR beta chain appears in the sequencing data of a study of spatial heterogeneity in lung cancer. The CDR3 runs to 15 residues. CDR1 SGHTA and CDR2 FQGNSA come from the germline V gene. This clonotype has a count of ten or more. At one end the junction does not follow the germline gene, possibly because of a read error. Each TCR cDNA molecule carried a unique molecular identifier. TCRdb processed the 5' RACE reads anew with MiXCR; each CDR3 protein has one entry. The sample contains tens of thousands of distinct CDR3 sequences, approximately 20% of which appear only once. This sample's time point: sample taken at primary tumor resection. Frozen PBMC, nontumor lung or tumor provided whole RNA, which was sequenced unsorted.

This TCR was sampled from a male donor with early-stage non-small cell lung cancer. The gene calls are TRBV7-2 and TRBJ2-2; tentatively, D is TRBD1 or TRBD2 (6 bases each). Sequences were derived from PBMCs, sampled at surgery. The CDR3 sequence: CASTLMGGSTGELFF. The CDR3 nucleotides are TGTGCCAGCACCTTAATGGGGGGCAGCACCGGGGAGCTGTTTTTT. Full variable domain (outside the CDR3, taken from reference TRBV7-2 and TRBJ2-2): GAGVSQSPSNKVTEKGKDVELRCDPISGHTALYWYRQSLGQGLEFLIYFQGNSAPDKSGLPSDRFSAERTGGSVSTLTIQRTQQEDSAVYLCASTLMGGSTGELFFGEGSRLTVL.